This T cell receptor beta chain is from a study of early T cells in non-severe SARS-CoV-2 infection. For the study at large: Bulk RNA isolated from unsorted whole blood underwent sequencing; chains were not paired.

Using its own MiXCR run on the 5' RACE reads, TCRdb lists one record per CDR3 protein. The sample holds roughly 56,000 distinct CDR3 sequences; roughly 8.2% are singletons and the top ten take 3.5% to 4.5%. Sequences were obtained from whole blood. This clonotype originated in an adult who was a healthcare worker with PCR-confirmed SARS-CoV-2 infection or an uninfected control (not recorded which).

The CDR3 loop reads CATSESGTGATGELFF. The CDR3, as DNA: TGTGCCACCAGTGAATCCGGGACAGGGGCCACCGGGGAGCTGTTTTTT. The chain has TRBV24-1 and TRBJ2-2; 10 nucleotides line up with TRBD1. V shed 4 bases, J shed 4 bases, and the junction held 5 bases outside the gene matches. Germline CDR1 is KGHDR and CDR2 is SFDVKD. This CDR3 region has 16 residues.